This T cell receptor (beta chain) comes out of a study of blood T cell repertoires in COVID-19. Clones were sequenced by immunoSEQ multiplex PCR, and TCRdb holds only the in-frame ones, with some missing. The profile shows roughly 160,000 clones, about 85% of them singletons. The ends were cut back, 1 base at V and 7 bases at J, with 13 bases in the middle. The CDR3 length is 15 residues. Germline V gives CDR1 LNHNV, CDR2 YYDKDF (reference sequence). Sequencing was carried out using peripheral blood. The sequence came from a woman older than 75 with COVID-19, enrolled during active disease. The V gene is TRBV15, the J gene TRBJ1-4, with a possible D match to TRBD1 (6 bases). The CDR3 coding sequence is TGTGCCACCAGCAGAGTCGGGGTAGGGGGTGAAAAACTGTTTTTT. It codes for CATSRVGVGGEKLFF.